This T cell receptor beta chain was sequenced during a study of metastatic and nonmetastatic thyroid tumors. Study overall: Repertoire comparison spanned blood and tumor or nodule tissue of malignant and benign thyroid patients. Overall study results and limits: Significantly higher TCR beta diversity was reportedly seen in malignant thyroid tumors than benign nodules, in blood and tumor.

None of the patients had undergone any treatment ahead of thyroid surgery. About this clone itself: No antigen is known for it.

TCRdb called clones again from the PCR reads with MiXCR. The data hold tens of thousands of clones, with 15% observed a single time. This CDR3 region has 14 residues. Germline trimming cut 5 bases from V and 8 bases from J; bases unmatched to any gene: 4. Germline CDR1 is SGHVS and CDR2 is FQNEAQ. This TCR derives from a female donor with papillary thyroid cancer or a benign thyroid nodule (not recorded which). Some clones in this sample may be carry-over from other donors' samples. J is TRBJ2-1 and V is TRBV7-8, with 12 positions matching TRBD1. The specimen sequenced was blood. CDR3 DNA sequence: TGTGCCAGCAGCGCCGGGACAGGGGGCGATGAGCAGTTCTTC. Translating gives CASSAGTGGDEQFF.